The 28 T cell receptor beta chains in this list originate from one sample, sequenced in a study of blood T cell repertoires in COVID-19. Sequenced by immunoSEQ multiplex PCR; TCRdb stores in-frame clones only, minus some. The sample includes roughly 99,000 clones, about 90% of them seen just once. The source material was peripheral blood. The source is a woman aged 25 to 45 with acute or convalescent COVID-19.

This chain uses TRBV9 with TRBJ2-3, with 12 nucleotides matching TRBD2. The germline CDR1 and CDR2 sequences are SGDLS and YYNGEE. J was trimmed by 2 bases and V by 3 bases; bases with no gene match: 7. This CDR3 comprises 17 residues. In DNA form, the CDR3 reads TGTGCCAGCAGCGGGGGGACTAGCGGGTCGATCACAGATACGCAGTATTTT. Its translation is CASSGGTSGSITDTQYF. The whole variable domain, filled in from reference TRBV9 and TRBJ2-3, reads DSGVTQTPKHLITATGQRVTLRCSPRSGDLSVYWYQQSLDQGLQFLIQYYNGEERAKGNILERFSAQQFPDLHSELNLSSLELGDSALYFCASSGGTSGSITDTQYFGPGTRLTVL.

This clone was recorded only once. V usage is TRBV4-3 and J usage is TRBJ1-1, with D unclear. From germline, CDR1 is LGHNA and CDR2 YSLEER. V shed 1 base and J shed 1 base, with 7 bases lying between them. The CDR3 is 14 residues long. CDR3 nucleotides: TGCGCCAGCAGCCAAGCGTGGAGGAACACTGAAGCTTTCTTT. Translated: CASSQAWRNTEAFF.

The V and J genes are TRBV7-2 and TRBJ2-2, with no clear D. The CDR3 contains 14 residues. CDR1 is SGHTA, CDR2 FQGNSA, per germline. Trimming removed 1 base from V and 6 bases from J, with 9 bases in between. This CDR3 reads CASSLEDLSGELFF. In nucleotides, the CDR3 is TGTGCCAGCAGCTTAGAAGACTTATCCGGGGAGCTGTTTTTT.

This sequence joins TRBV4-3 and TRBJ1-2, with D uncertain. Germline V gene sequence: CDR1 LGHNA, CDR2 YSLEER. V was trimmed by 1 base and J by 2 bases, leaving 11 bases between them. The CDR3 contains 15 residues. CDR3 sequence: CASSQGPVSNYGYTF. Written as DNA, the CDR3 is TGCGCCAGCAGCCAAGGGCCCGTCTCGAACTATGGCTACACCTTC.

The rearrangement joins TRBV9 to TRBJ2-3; 12 positions match TRBD2. Germline CDR1 reads SGDLS; CDR2 reads YYNGEE. This CDR3 is built from 15 residues. After removal of 4 bases from V and 7 bases from J, the junction contained 7 bases not matched to a gene. The CDR3 protein is CASSSRTSGENTQYF. CDR3 DNA: TGTGCCAGCAGCTCACGGACTAGCGGGGAGAATACGCAGTATTTT. The entire variable domain, with the rest obtained from reference TRBV9 and TRBJ2-3, is as follows: DSGVTQTPKHLITATGQRVTLRCSPRSGDLSVYWYQQSLDQGLQFLIQYYNGEERAKGNILERFSAQQFPDLHSELNLSSLELGDSALYFCASSSRTSGENTQYFGPGTRLTVL.

V gene TRBV4-1 combines with J gene TRBJ1-2; 7 nucleotides align to TRBD1. The germline CDR1 and CDR2 sequences are MGHRA and YSYEKL. V shed 4 bases, J shed 7 bases, and the junction held 6 bases outside the gene matches. The CDR3 is 13 amino acids. DNA of the CDR3: TGCGCCAGCAGCCCAGACAGGGCTGGTGGCTACACCTTC. It is translated as CASSPDRAGGYTF.

V and J are TRBV9 and TRBJ1-5; tentatively, D is TRBD1 (6 bases). Trimming pared 3 bases from V and 5 bases from J, leaving 15 bases between. From germline, CDR1 is SGDLS and CDR2 YYNGEE. The CDR3 sequence is 15 residues long. The CDR3 loop reads CASSAQGNDDQPQHF. In DNA form, the CDR3 reads TGTGCCAGCAGCGCCCAGGGGAATGACGATCAGCCCCAGCATTTT.

The J gene is TRBJ2-3, the V gene TRBV7-5; the tabulated D call, TRBD2, remains unverified against the DNA. TRBV7-5 is a pseudogene locus. This CDR3 is built from 15 residues. The CDR3 DNA follows: TGTGCCAGAATAGCGGAACTGAACGACACAGATACGCAGTATTTT. Its translation is CARIAELNDTDTQYF.

The V call is TRBV7-3, the J call TRBJ2-1; the match to TRBD2 covers 9 bases. The V gene end was trimmed by 2 bases and the J gene end by 0 bases; junction bases not matched to a gene: 8. The CDR3 runs 18 residues. Germline CDR1 is SGHTA and CDR2 is FQGTGA. The CDR3: CASSLQGSGGSSYNEQFF. The CDR3 DNA follows: TGTGCCAGCAGCTTACAAGGTAGCGGGGGCAGCTCCTACAATGAGCAGTTCTTC.

The V and J genes are TRBV10-3 and TRBJ2-3, with 9 bases lining up with TRBD1. V trimming: 0 bases; J trimming: 4 bases; junction bases outside the gene matches: 5. Germline V gene data show CDR1 as ENHRY and CDR2 as SYGVKD. This CDR3 has 16 residues. In DNA, the CDR3 is TGTGCCATCAGTGAGTCGCCGGGACAGGGATCAGATACGCAGTATTTT. It is translated as CAISESPGQGSDTQYF.

This rearrangement joins TRBV27 to TRBJ2-5; TRBD2 matches 7 bases. Losses at the gene ends were 4 bases for V and 2 bases for J; bases not matched to a gene: 7. The CDR3 has 15 amino acids. From germline, CDR1 is MNHEY and CDR2 SMNVEV (reference sequence). CDR3 sequence (DNA): TGTGCCAGCAGTTCCGTCGGGGGGAGGCAAGAGACCCAGTACTTC. It codes for CASSSVGGRQETQYF.

The chain carries TRBV14 and TRBJ1-1; a weak D match, TRBD1 (6 bases). This CDR3 region has 13 residues. CDR1 is SGHDN and CDR2 is FVKESK in the germline V gene. Trimming shortened V by 2 bases and J by 11 bases, and 15 bases separated the two germline ends. CDR3 sequence (DNA): TGTGCCAGCAGCCAAAGATACAGGGAGGGGGCTTTCTTT. Encoded protein: CASSQRYREGAFF.

The chain employs TRBV5-1 and TRBJ1-2; D unresolved. The CDR3 is 14 residues long. The V gene lost 3 bases and the J gene lost 5 bases, with 14 bases spanning the gap. The germline gives CDR1 SGHRS, CDR2 YFSETQ. The chain's CDR3 is CASSYDPTVYGYTF. CDR3 DNA sequence: TGCGCCAGCAGCTATGACCCTACAGTTTATGGCTACACCTTC.

This clone occurred many times. CDR3 residues: CASSQDQGAAEKLFF. Written as DNA, the CDR3 is TGTGCCAGCAGCCAAGATCAAGGGGCGGCTGAAAAACTGTTTTTT. This chain links TRBV14 with TRBJ1-4, with TRBD1 as a possible D gene (5 bases). Germline assignment: CDR1 SGHDN and CDR2 FVKESK. The V end lost 0 bases, the J end lost 7 bases, and 12 bases lay between the germline ends. CDR3 length: 15 residues.

The CDR3 DNA reads as TGTGCCAGCAGCGTAGAACCTAGCGGGGCGTACAATGAGCAGTTCTTC. Translated: CASSVEPSGAYNEQFF. The rearrangement joins TRBV9 to TRBJ2-1, with TRBD2 matching 9 bases. The CDR3 totals 16 residues. With 0 bases clipped from V and 4 bases from J, the junction kept 5 bases outside the gene matches. CDR1 is SGDLS, CDR2 YYNGEE, per germline.

The chain uses TRBV6-6 and TRBJ1-5, with D unresolved. CDR1 MNHNY and CDR2 SVGAGI come from the germline V gene (reference sequence). This CDR3 has 13 residues. With 0 bases removed from V and 6 bases from J, the gap between germline ends came to 6 bases. CDR3 nucleotide sequence: TGTGCCAGCAGTTACTCGAGTCTTCAGCCCCAGCATTTT. The encoded protein is CASSYSSLQPQHF.

The chain couples TRBV5-6 to TRBJ2-1; D not resolved. There are 15 residues in the CDR3. Looked up from germline, CDR1 is SGHDT and CDR2 is YYEEEE. Trimming shortened V by 0 bases and J by 6 bases, and 13 bases separated the two germline ends. The CDR3 DNA is TGTGCCAGCAGCTTGGGTCTATCCCCTGGCAATGAGCAGTTCTTC. It codes for CASSLGLSPGNEQFF.

This chain links TRBV28 with TRBJ2-2; D perhaps matches TRBD1 (5 bases). Trimming left V 6 bases short and J 5 bases short, with 19 bases between. This CDR3 has 16 residues. Germline V lookup: CDR1 MDHEN, CDR2 SYDVKM. The CDR3 bases are TGTGCCAGCAGCCGGATGGACACATGGGTAACCGGGGAGCTGTTTTTT. This gives the protein CASSRMDTWVTGELFF.

The gene calls are TRBV7-8 and TRBJ1-5, with 12 positions matching TRBD1. The germline V gene encodes CDR1 SGHVS and CDR2 FQNEAQ. The CDR3 covers 17 residues. V was pared by 5 bases and J by 1 base, with 6 bases of the junction left unmatched. The CDR3 sequence: CASSEGTGGSSNQPQHF. CDR3 coding DNA: TGTGCCAGCAGCGAGGGGACAGGGGGCTCCAGCAATCAGCCCCAGCATTTT.

The J gene is TRBJ2-5, the V gene TRBV9, with 8 nucleotides matching TRBD1. The ends lost 2 bases at V and 3 bases at J; junction bases unmatched: 3. The CDR3 runs 14 residues. CDR1 is SGDLS, CDR2 YYNGEE, per germline. The CDR3 is CASSVSGGEETQYF. CDR3 DNA sequence: TGTGCCAGCAGCGTCTCAGGGGGCGAAGAGACCCAGTACTTC.

The sample holds one count of this clone. The gene calls are TRBV4-2 and TRBJ2-7; possibly TRBD2 for D (7 bases). This CDR3 has 16 residues. The germline V and J ends were trimmed by 0 bases and 0 bases, with 12 bases remaining between them. Germline V gene sequence: CDR1 LGHNA, CDR2 YNFKEQ. CDR3 DNA: TGTGCCAGCAGCCAAGAAGACCGGGGGGCCTCCTACGAGCAGTACTTC. Protein sequence: CASSQEDRGASYEQYF.

The chain joins TRBV4-3 to TRBJ2-3; 7 bases align to TRBD2. The CDR3 totals 19 residues. Germline-derived CDR1 and CDR2 are LGHNA and YSLEER. V was pared by 3 bases and J by 2 bases, with 17 bases of the junction left unmatched. CDR3 region: CASSHPPSGLAAVTDTQYF. The CDR3 nucleotides read TGCGCCAGCAGCCATCCCCCCTCGGGTCTAGCGGCTGTCACAGATACGCAGTATTTT.

CDR3 sequence: CASSGPGQSNEKLFF. The CDR3 DNA reads as TGTGCCAGCAGTGGACCGGGACAGTCTAATGAAAAACTGTTTTTT. This chain joins TRBV28 and TRBJ1-4; 7 nucleotides align to TRBD1. The V and J ends lost 5 bases and 3 bases, in that order; junction bases with no gene match: 6. The CDR3 runs to 15 residues. The germline V gene encodes CDR1 MDHEN and CDR2 SYDVKM.

This chain links TRBV4-2 with TRBJ2-5, with 8 bases aligning to TRBD1. Germline V gene lookup returns CDR1 LGHNA and CDR2 YNFKEQ. The CDR3 length is 13 residues. V shed 2 bases and J 5 bases; nucleotides not matched to a gene: 1. This CDR3 is CASSQTGGETQYF. CDR3 DNA: TGTGCCAGCAGCCAAACAGGGGGGGAGACCCAGTACTTC.

V and J are TRBV6-5 and TRBJ2-7, with D maybe TRBD1 (5 bases). Trimming cost V 2 bases and J 1 base, with 9 bases left between them. The germline CDR1 and CDR2 sequences are MNHEY and SVGAGI. The CDR3 is 14 amino acids. The CDR3 region has the DNA TGTGCCAGCAGTTACGATAGACAGTCCTACGAGCAGTACTTC. This translates into CASSYDRQSYEQYF.

The chain carries TRBV6-2 or TRBV6-3 and TRBJ1-1, with 7 bases aligning to TRBD1. This CDR3 is built from 17 residues. The V segment lost 5 bases and the J segment 0 bases; nucleotides outside the gene matches: 12. Germline loops: CDR1 MNHEY, CDR2 SVGEGT. CDR3 coding DNA: TGTGCCAGCAGTGACAGACAGGGAGGTACAATGAACACTGAAGCTTTCTTT. Translating gives CASSDRQGGTMNTEAFF.

The rearrangement links TRBV29-1 to TRBJ1-5; tentative D call: TRBD1 (6 bases). CDR3 size: 13 residues. V lost 6 bases to trimming and J lost 5 bases, with 14 bases between them. Germline V gives CDR1 SQVTM, CDR2 ANQGSEA. The CDR3 is CSVAKGVDQPQHF. In nucleotides, the CDR3 is TGCAGCGTGGCGAAGGGGGTCGATCAGCCCCAGCATTTT.

The chain carries TRBV18 and TRBJ2-7; 12 nucleotides agree with TRBD2. The CDR3 is 20 amino acids. In germline, CDR1 is KGHSH, CDR2 LQKENI. V lost 2 bases, J lost 1 base, and 15 bases stayed unmatched. The CDR3 region is CASSPAGLAGGKGRSYEQYF. CDR3 bases: TGTGCCAGCTCACCAGCGGGACTAGCGGGTGGGAAAGGACGTTCCTACGAGCAGTACTTC.